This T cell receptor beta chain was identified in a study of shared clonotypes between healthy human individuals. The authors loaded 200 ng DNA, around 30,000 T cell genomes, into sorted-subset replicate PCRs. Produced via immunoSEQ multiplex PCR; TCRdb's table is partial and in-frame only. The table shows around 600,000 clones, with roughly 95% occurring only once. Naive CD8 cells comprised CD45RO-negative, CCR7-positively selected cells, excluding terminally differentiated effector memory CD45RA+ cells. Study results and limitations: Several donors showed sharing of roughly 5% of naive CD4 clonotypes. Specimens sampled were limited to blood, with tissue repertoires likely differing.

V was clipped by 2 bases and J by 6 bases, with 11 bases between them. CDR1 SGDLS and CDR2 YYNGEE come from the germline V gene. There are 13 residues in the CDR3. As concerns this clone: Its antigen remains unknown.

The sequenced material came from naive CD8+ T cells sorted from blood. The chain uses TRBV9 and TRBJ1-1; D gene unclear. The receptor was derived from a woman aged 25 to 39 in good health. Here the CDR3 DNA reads TGTGCCAGCAGCGTTGTTAGTGTCCCTGAAGCTTTCTTT. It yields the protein CASSVVSVPEAFF.